This entry describes one T cell receptor (beta chain). Its antigen is still unknown. These data are taken from a study of CD8+ T cells in alopecia areata. Overall study findings and caveats: Scalp sample data also include resident alphabeta T cells from normal skin.

As the sequencing template, cDNA was produced by extracting RNA and reverse transcribing it. Measured with immunoSEQ multiplex PCR; TCRdb has only the in-frame clones, and not every one. The repertoire holds 98,000 or so clones, with 55% to 70% as singletons. V lost 4 bases and J 3 bases, leaving 9 bases between the germline ends. CDR1 is SQVTM and CDR2 is ANQGSEA in the germline V gene. The CDR3 has 12 residues. V and J are TRBV29-1 and TRBJ1-1; D remains ambiguous. The TCR comes from a human donor with alopecia areata. The sample taken for sequencing was NKG2D-low CD8+ T cells sorted from blood. CDR3 in amino acids: CSVVREDTEAFF. In DNA, the CDR3 is TGCAGCGTTGTTCGGGAAGACACTGAAGCTTTCTTT.